The rows below give T cell receptor beta chains drawn from one sample of a study of blood T cell repertoires in COVID-19. Produced via immunoSEQ multiplex PCR; TCRdb's table is partial and in-frame only. The repertoire consists of about 68,000 clones, with more than 75% occurring once and the leading ten covering 5% to 6.5%. Sample: peripheral blood. All receptors come from an older woman with acute or convalescent COVID-19. Each CDR3 is given with its conserved first and last residue. A D gene is named only where the DNA matches it firmly. Size is omitted from some rows. Given values are once, few, many or a class for expanded clones.

v_gene: TRBV19
j_gene: TRBJ2-6
d_gene: .
abundance: .
CDR3aa: CASSPRGGAGANVLTF
CDR3nt: TGTGCCAGTAGTCCTCGTGGGGGCGCTGGGGCCAACGTCCTGACTTTC

v_gene: TRBV14
j_gene: TRBJ1-2
d_gene: TRBD1
abundance: .
CDR3aa: CASSLLTGGRYTF
CDR3nt: TGTGCCAGCAGCCTACTTACAGGGGGCCGCTACACCTTC

v_gene: TRBV12-3/TRBV12-4
j_gene: TRBJ1-2
d_gene: .
abundance: .
CDR3aa: CASTFGGYGYTF
CDR3nt: TGTGCCAGCACCTTCGGAGGCTATGGCTACACCTTC

v_gene: TRBV6-5
j_gene: TRBJ1-2
d_gene: .
abundance: once
CDR3aa: CASTQIDRGLYGYTF
CDR3nt: TGTGCCAGCACCCAGATAGACCGGGGATTGTATGGCTACACCTTC

v_gene: TRBV10-2
j_gene: TRBJ1-2
d_gene: TRBD1
abundance: .
CDR3aa: CASSPGTGVGGYTF
CDR3nt: TGCGCCAGCAGTCCCGGGACAGGGGTTGGTGGCTACACCTTC

v_gene: TRBV6-5
j_gene: TRBJ2-7
d_gene: .
abundance: once
CDR3aa: CASSDSYEQYF
CDR3nt: TGTGCCAGCAGCGACAGCTACGAGCAGTACTTC

v_gene: TRBV7-9
j_gene: TRBJ1-5
d_gene: .
abundance: few
CDR3aa: CASSPGQSQPQHF
CDR3nt: TGTGCCAGCAGCCCCGGACAATCTCAGCCCCAGCATTTT

v_gene: TRBV2
j_gene: TRBJ1-4
d_gene: TRBD1
abundance: once
CDR3aa: CASSQGANEKLFF
CDR3nt: TGTGCCAGCAGTCAGGGGGCGAACGAAAAACTGTTTTTT

v_gene: TRBV5-5
j_gene: TRBJ2-3
d_gene: TRBD2
abundance: .
CDR3aa: CASSLAGYTDTQYF
CDR3nt: TGTGCCAGCAGCTTAGCGGGATACACAGATACGCAGTATTTT

v_gene: TRBV2
j_gene: TRBJ2-7
d_gene: TRBD2
abundance: few
CDR3aa: CASSGTSGGTSNEQYF
CDR3nt: TGTGCCAGCAGCGGGACTAGCGGGGGGACCTCAAACGAGCAGTACTTC

v_gene: TRBV19
j_gene: TRBJ2-4
d_gene: .
abundance: .
CDR3aa: CASSIIGQDRAKNIQYF
CDR3nt: TGTGCCAGTAGTATAATCGGTCAGGACAGAGCCAAAAACATTCAGTACTTC

v_gene: TRBV28
j_gene: TRBJ1-5
d_gene: .
abundance: .
CDR3aa: CASTFGLQPQHF
CDR3nt: TGTGCCAGCACTTTCGGTTTGCAGCCCCAGCATTTT

v_gene: TRBV2
j_gene: TRBJ1-2
d_gene: .
abundance: .
CDR3aa: CASSEYRDYGYTF
CDR3nt: TGTGCCAGCAGTGAATACAGGGACTATGGCTACACCTTC

v_gene: TRBV2
j_gene: TRBJ1-6
d_gene: .
abundance: .
CDR3aa: CASSLTGNSPLHF
CDR3nt: TGTGCCAGCAGCCTCACAGGGAATTCACCCCTCCACTTT

v_gene: TRBV9
j_gene: TRBJ1-1
d_gene: TRBD1
abundance: once
CDR3aa: CASSGRQGNTEAFF
CDR3nt: TGTGCCAGCAGCGGTCGACAGGGGAACACTGAAGCTTTCTTT

v_gene: TRBV27
j_gene: TRBJ1-5
d_gene: .
abundance: .
CDR3aa: CASSFRQVHQPQHF
CDR3nt: TGTGCCAGCAGTTTTCGACAGGTACATCAGCCCCAGCATTTT

v_gene: TRBV12-5
j_gene: TRBJ2-7
d_gene: .
abundance: .
CDR3aa: CASAPPDSYEQYF
CDR3nt: TGTGCTAGCGCTCCCCCGGACAGCTACGAGCAGTACTTC

v_gene: TRBV5-1
j_gene: TRBJ2-3
d_gene: TRBD1
abundance: .
CDR3aa: CASRRDRGADTQYF
CDR3nt: TGCGCCAGCAGACGGGACAGGGGAGCAGATACGCAGTATTTT

v_gene: TRBV18
j_gene: TRBJ2-7
d_gene: TRBD1
abundance: .
CDR3aa: CASTRTGPSYEQYF
CDR3nt: TGTGCCAGCACCCGGACAGGGCCTTCATACGAGCAGTACTTC

v_gene: TRBV28
j_gene: TRBJ1-2
d_gene: TRBD1
abundance: .
CDR3aa: CASSFPAGGNYGYTF
CDR3nt: TGTGCCAGCAGTTTCCCGGCAGGGGGAAACTATGGCTACACCTTC

v_gene: TRBV2
j_gene: TRBJ1-6
d_gene: .
abundance: many
CDR3aa: CASSAPGHKGNSPLHF
CDR3nt: TGTGCCAGCAGTGCTCCGGGACACAAGGGAAATTCACCCCTCCACTTT

v_gene: TRBV9
j_gene: TRBJ1-6
d_gene: .
abundance: .
CDR3aa: CASSALDPNSPLHF
CDR3nt: TGTGCCAGCAGCGCACTCGATCCTAATTCACCCCTCCACTTT

v_gene: TRBV3-1/TRBV3-2
j_gene: TRBJ2-1
d_gene: TRBD2
abundance: .
CDR3aa: CASSQDLGGGIYNEQFF
CDR3nt: TGTGCCAGCAGCCAAGATCTCGGCGGGGGGATCTACAATGAGCAGTTCTTC

v_gene: TRBV29-1
j_gene: TRBJ1-2
d_gene: TRBD1
abundance: .
CDR3aa: CSVEGQARYGYTF
CDR3nt: TGCAGCGTTGAGGGACAGGCTAGGTATGGCTACACCTTC

v_gene: TRBV9
j_gene: TRBJ1-1
d_gene: .
abundance: .
CDR3aa: CASSPAGQMNTEAFF
CDR3nt: TGTGCCAGCAGCCCCGCCGGACAAATGAACACTGAAGCTTTCTTT

v_gene: TRBV6-5
j_gene: TRBJ1-4
d_gene: TRBD1
abundance: .
CDR3aa: CASSYVGTATNEKLFF
CDR3nt: TGTGCCAGCAGTTATGTCGGGACAGCAACTAATGAAAAACTGTTTTTT